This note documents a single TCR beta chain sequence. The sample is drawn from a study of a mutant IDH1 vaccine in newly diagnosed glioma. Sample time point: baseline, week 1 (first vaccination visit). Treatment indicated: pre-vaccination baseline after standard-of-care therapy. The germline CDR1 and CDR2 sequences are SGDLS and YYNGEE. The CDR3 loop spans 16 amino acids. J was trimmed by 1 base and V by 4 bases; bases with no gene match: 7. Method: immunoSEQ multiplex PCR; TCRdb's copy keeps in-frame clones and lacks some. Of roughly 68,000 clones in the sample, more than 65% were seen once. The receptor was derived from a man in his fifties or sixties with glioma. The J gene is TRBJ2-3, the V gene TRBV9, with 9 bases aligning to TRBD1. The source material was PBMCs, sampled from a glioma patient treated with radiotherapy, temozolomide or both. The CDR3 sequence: CASSPGQGPGTDTQYF. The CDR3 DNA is TGTGCCAGCAGCCCCGGACAGGGGCCGGGCACAGATACGCAGTATTTT.